These 26 T cell receptor beta chains originate from one sample sequenced in a study of blood T cell repertoires in COVID-19. Profiled with immunoSEQ multiplex PCR; TCRdb holds only in-frame clones, not every one. The sample yields 95,000 to 150,000 clones, about 80% seen once. Sequencing was carried out using peripheral blood. Every receptor here comes from a human donor in a cohort sampled during active COVID-19.

The V call is TRBV9, the J call TRBJ2-3; 14 bases match TRBD2. With 4 bases clipped from V and 1 base from J, the junction kept 2 bases outside the gene matches. Germline V gives CDR1 SGDLS, CDR2 YYNGEE. This CDR3 is built from 16 residues. The CDR3 loop is CASSQTSGGGTDTQYF. The CDR3 coding sequence is TGTGCCAGCAGCCAGACTAGCGGGGGGGGCACAGATACGCAGTATTTT. Supplemented by reference TRBV9 and TRBJ2-3, the full variable domain reads DSGVTQTPKHLITATGQRVTLRCSPRSGDLSVYWYQQSLDQGLQFLIQYYNGEERAKGNILERFSAQQFPDLHSELNLSSLELGDSALYFCASSQTSGGGTDTQYFGPGTRLTVL.

The chain couples TRBV19 to TRBJ2-7; 7 nucleotides match TRBD1. The CDR3 runs to 16 residues. The V gene's germline CDR1 is LNHDA and CDR2 SQIVND (reference sequence). The V gene end was trimmed by 9 bases and the J gene end by 6 bases; junction bases not matched to a gene: 20. The CDR3 DNA sequence: TGTGCCAGGCGAAGCTCTAGACGGGACAGCTCCCTCGAGCAGTACTTC. Amino acids: CARRSSRRDSSLEQYF.

This clone has at least ten counts. This rearrangement joins TRBV9 to TRBJ1-2, with TRBD1 matching 7 bases. Trimming at V came to 4 bases and at J to 8 bases, leaving 8 bases not matched to a gene. The germline V gene encodes CDR1 SGDLS and CDR2 YYNGEE. CDR3 length: 13 amino acids. The CDR3, as DNA: TGTGCCAGCAGCCCTGACAGGGTAAGGGGCTACACCTTC. Translating gives CASSPDRVRGYTF.

The chain links TRBV9 to TRBJ1-2; D uncertain. Germline values: CDR1 SGDLS, CDR2 YYNGEE. The CDR3 loop spans 14 amino acids. V was clipped by 3 bases and J by 8 bases, with 17 bases between them. The DNA for the CDR3 is TGTGCCAGCAGCGCCCTCGGCGCCGGGGAGGGCTACACCTTC. It yields the protein CASSALGAGEGYTF.

This sequence joins TRBV7-6 and TRBJ1-1; 9 bases align to TRBD1. This CDR3 comprises 17 residues. Germline V gene lookup returns CDR1 SGHVS and CDR2 FNYEAQ. With V trimmed by 5 bases and J by 5 bases, 15 bases remained unmatched. Written as DNA, the CDR3 is TGTGCCAGCAGCCCCTACGTTACGGGACAGGGCAGAACTGAAGCTTTCTTT. Residues: CASSPYVTGQGRTEAFF.

A note on this clone: This same CDR3 is encoded by further DNA sequences in the sample. The rearrangement uses TRBV6-5 and TRBJ1-2; D call uncertain. CDR3 length: 11 amino acids. Germline CDR1 reads MNHEY; CDR2 reads SVGAGI. V was shortened by 8 bases and J by 2 bases, with 6 bases between the two germline ends. The DNA for the CDR3 is TGTGCCAGCTCTGAGAACTATGGCTACACCTTC. This encodes CASSENYGYTF.

A note on this clone: Distinct nucleotide sequences in the sample also encode this CDR3. The chain joins TRBV12-3 or TRBV12-4 to TRBJ2-3, with a possible D match to TRBD2 (6 bases). The CDR3 sequence is 10 residues long. Trimming removed 8 bases at V and 6 bases at J, with 6 bases between. The DNA for the CDR3 is TGTGCCAGCGGGGGGGATACGCAGTATTTT. Translation: CASGGDTQYF.

This rearrangement joins TRBV5-4 to TRBJ2-7, with D unresolved. V was cut by 0 bases and J by 6 bases, with 10 bases left in between. The CDR3 consists of 13 residues. CDR1 is SGHNT, CDR2 YYREEE, per germline (reference sequence). CDR3 nucleotide sequence: TGTGCCAGCAGCTTGGTGAGCTCTCCCGAGCAGTACTTC. This translates into CASSLVSSPEQYF. The full variable domain, in which reference TRBV5-4 and TRBJ2-7 provide the parts outside the CDR3, is ETGVTQSPTHLIKTRGQQVTLRCSSQSGHNTVSWYQQALGQGPQFIFQYYREEENGRGNFPPRFSGLQFPNYSSELNVNALELDDSALYLCASSLVSSPEQYFGPGTRLTVT.

The chain is built from TRBV9 and TRBJ1-1, with D unclear. Trimming left V 0 bases short and J 1 base short, with 10 bases between. The CDR3 totals 15 residues. Germline values: CDR1 SGDLS, CDR2 YYNGEE. This CDR3 reads CASSVGRGWNTEAFF. In DNA form, the CDR3 reads TGTGCCAGCAGCGTAGGGCGGGGATGGAACACTGAAGCTTTCTTT.

The chain joins TRBV7-2 to TRBJ2-1; 9 nucleotides match TRBD2. Per the germline V gene, CDR1 is SGHTA and CDR2 is FQGNSA. CDR3 length: 15 residues. The ends lost 7 bases at V and 3 bases at J; junction bases unmatched: 7. This CDR3 is CASKPAGGSYNEQFF. The CDR3 DNA reads TGTGCCAGCAAGCCTGCGGGGGGGAGCTACAATGAGCAGTTCTTC.

CDR3 loop: CASSYSFRSTYEQYF. The CDR3 DNA is TGTGCCAGCAGTTACTCTTTCAGATCAACCTACGAGCAGTACTTC. This sequence joins TRBV6-5 and TRBJ2-7; D is unresolved. V lost 0 bases, J lost 2 bases, and 11 bases lay in between. The germline gives CDR1 MNHEY, CDR2 SVGAGI. The CDR3 has 15 amino acids.

The chain has TRBV5-5 and TRBJ2-6; 7 bases are a match to TRBD1. V trimming: 2 bases; J trimming: 10 bases; junction bases outside the gene matches: 12. The CDR3 loop spans 16 amino acids. Germline V gene sequence: CDR1 SGHKS, CDR2 YYEKEE (reference sequence). CDR3 sequence: CASSFHATTGLNVLTF. The CDR3 region has the DNA TGTGCCAGCAGCTTTCATGCGACGACAGGGTTGAACGTCCTGACTTTC.

The chain links TRBV5-1 to TRBJ2-6; no reliable D call. Per the germline V gene, CDR1 is SGHRS and CDR2 is YFSETQ. V lost 3 bases to trimming and J lost 2 bases, with 9 bases between them. The CDR3 has 15 amino acids. CDR3 in amino acids: CASSSSGPGANVLTF. The DNA for the CDR3 is TGCGCCAGCAGCTCGTCTGGGCCTGGGGCCAACGTCCTGACTTTC.

The chain links TRBV27 to TRBJ2-1; 13 bases line up with TRBD2. CDR3 length equals 17 residues. V lost 3 bases to trimming and J lost 8 bases; unmatched junction nucleotides: 10. CDR1 and CDR2 (germline): MNHEY, SMNVEV (reference sequence). CDR3 nucleotide sequence: TGTGCCAGCAGTTTTCGACTAGCGGGAGGTGCGGCCCATGAGCAGTTCTTC. Translated, it gives CASSFRLAGGAAHEQFF.

This chain uses TRBV6-6 with TRBJ1-4; 7 bases line up with TRBD1. This CDR3 comprises 13 residues. The V segment lost 6 bases and the J segment 8 bases; nucleotides outside the gene matches: 6. CDR1 and CDR2 from the germline V gene are MNHNY and SVGAGI (reference sequence). CDR3 residues: CASRTGVREKLFF. In DNA form, the CDR3 reads TGTGCCAGCAGAACAGGGGTGCGGGAAAAACTGTTTTTT.

V and J are TRBV27 and TRBJ2-5, with a possible D match to TRBD2 (5 bases). CDR3 size: 13 residues. Trimming shortened V by 3 bases and J by 3 bases, and 8 bases separated the two germline ends. In germline, CDR1 is MNHEY, CDR2 SMNVEV (reference sequence). CDR3 DNA sequence: TGTGCCAGCAGTTTGAGCGGTGAAGAGACCCAGTACTTC. Its protein product is CASSLSGEETQYF.

V is TRBV27 and J is TRBJ1-3; D ambiguous. This CDR3 has 15 amino acids. With 6 bases removed from V and 1 base from J, the gap between germline ends came to 13 bases. The germline gives CDR1 MNHEY, CDR2 SMNVEV (reference sequence). In DNA, the CDR3 is TGTGCCAGCAGGGAGGGTGACTCATCTGGAAACACCATATATTTT. Translated: CASREGDSSGNTIYF.

The chain is built from TRBV27 and TRBJ1-1; D is possibly TRBD1 (6 bases). The germline V gene encodes CDR1 MNHEY and CDR2 SMNVEV (reference sequence). This CDR3 region has 13 residues. The V end was cut by 0 bases, the J end by 4 bases, with 6 bases between. The CDR3 spells CASSLSTGTEAFF. In DNA, the CDR3 is TGTGCCAGCAGTTTATCGACAGGCACTGAAGCTTTCTTT.

This clone was recorded a few times. One junction end does not reproduce the germline sequence, and a read error may be involved. The CDR3 here is CASSLQGFHYGYTF. Here the CDR3 DNA reads TGTGCCAGCAGCCTTCAGGGTTTCCACTACGGCTACACCTTC. The V and J genes are TRBV5-6 and TRBJ1-2; perhaps TRBD1 as D (5 bases). Germline CDR1 SGHDT, CDR2 YYEEEE. The CDR3 extends over 14 amino acids.

The genes are TRBV5-1 and TRBJ1-6; possibly TRBD1 for D (5 bases). CDR1 is SGHRS, CDR2 YFSETQ, per germline. V gave up 0 bases and J gave up 16 bases, with 20 bases separating them. The CDR3 covers 15 residues. The CDR3 DNA is TGCGCCAGCAGCTTGGAAGGGGCCAGCCTCCGGTTTCTCCACTTT. Amino acids: CASSLEGASLRFLHF.

The chain uses TRBV25-1 and TRBJ1-6; 7 nucleotides agree with TRBD1. Trimming took 6 bases from V and 5 from J; bases not matched to a gene: 4. The CDR3 covers 14 residues. The germline V gene encodes CDR1 MGHDK and CDR2 SYGVNS. The CDR3 DNA is TGTGCCAGCAGGGGACAGACAAATAATTCACCCCTCCACTTT. This translates into CASRGQTNNSPLHF.

The V call is TRBV3-1 (or the pseudogene TRBV3-2), the J call TRBJ1-6, with D tentatively TRBD1 (5 bases). This CDR3 region has 16 residues. In germline, CDR1 is LGHDT, CDR2 YNNKEL (reference sequence). V dropped 1 base and J dropped 2 bases, with 9 bases sitting between them. CDR3 sequence: CASSQVRTPYNSPLHF. The CDR3 DNA reads as TGTGCCAGCAGCCAAGTCCGGACACCCTATAATTCACCCCTCCACTTT.

This clone was found once. The V call is TRBV2, the J call TRBJ1-3; D remains unclear. The V end was cut by 7 bases, the J end by 2 bases, with 15 bases between. The CDR3 runs to 15 residues. CDR1 is SNHLY, CDR2 FYNNEI, per germline. The CDR3 here is CASTLVDDTGNTIYF. As DNA, the CDR3 is TGTGCCAGCACCCTAGTCGACGATACTGGAAACACCATATATTTT.

V and J are TRBV19 and TRBJ2-6; possibly TRBD1 for D (5 bases). The germline CDR1 and CDR2 sequences are LNHDA and SQIVND (reference sequence). V lost 8 bases and J 0 bases, leaving 11 bases between the germline ends. The CDR3 sequence is 15 residues long. CDR3 sequence (DNA): TGTGCCAGTTGCAGGGCGCTCTCTGGGGCCAACGTCCTGACTTTC. Its protein is CASCRALSGANVLTF.

This clone turned up a few times. V is TRBV20-1 and J is TRBJ1-1; 8 bases agree with TRBD1. V was clipped by 3 bases and J by 11 bases; unmatched bases: 20. CDR1 and CDR2 from the germline V gene are DFQATT and SNEGSKA (reference sequence). This CDR3 is built from 16 residues. CDR3 loop: CSASGDGSQGARVAFF. CDR3 in DNA: TGCAGTGCTAGTGGGGACGGGTCGCAGGGGGCTAGGGTGGCTTTCTTT.

This sequence joins TRBV6-5 and TRBJ1-1; a weak D match, TRBD1 (5 bases). Germline loops: CDR1 MNHEY, CDR2 SVGAGI. This CDR3 has 13 amino acids. V was cut by 7 bases and J by 0 bases, with 9 bases left in between. In nucleotides, the CDR3 is TGTGCCAGCAAGAGACAGATGAACACTGAAGCTTTCTTT. Translation gives CASKRQMNTEAFF.